The rows below give T cell receptor beta chains drawn from one sample of a study of T cell responses to AZD1222 COVID-19 vaccine. Repertoires were generated with immunoSEQ multiplex PCR, while TCRdb's copy carries only in-frame clones and drops some. The data contain some 130,000 clones, under 95% of them seen just once; the ten biggest clones take up 3.1%. The starting material was peripheral blood, obtained on day 0 of AZD1222 vaccination. These receptor sequences come from an adult in good health. Both conserved end residues are part of each CDR3. The D gene is left open where the match is weak. Not every row has a clone size; where given, it reads once, few, many or a size class.

>TRBV10-3|TRBD1|once|TRBJ1-2
CAISESTLGQGAAGPYGYTF
TGTGCCATCAGTGAGTCGACTCTTGGGCAGGGGGCGGCGGGGCCCTATGGCTACACCTTC
>TRBV28|NA|NA|TRBJ2-2
CASAVSGPTNTGELFF
TGTGCCAGCGCCGTGAGCGGCCCTACGAACACCGGGGAGCTGTTTTTT
>TRBV29-1|NA|NA|TRBJ2-3
CSVPGRVTDTQYF
TGCAGCGTTCCGGGCAGGGTCACAGATACGCAGTATTTT
>TRBV20-1|NA|NA|TRBJ1-5
CSASSPQPGNQPQHF
TGCAGTGCTAGTAGTCCTCAGCCCGGCAATCAGCCCCAGCATTTT
>TRBV13|TRBD1|NA|TRBJ2-7
CASSRGQGAYEQYF
TGTGCCAGCAGTCGGGGACAGGGGGCCTACGAGCAGTACTTC
>TRBV10-1|TRBD2|NA|TRBJ2-5
CASSDPGGGKTQYF
TGCGCCAGCAGTGACCCGGGGGGAGGGAAGACCCAGTACTTC
>TRBV7-2|NA|NA|TRBJ1-5
CASSLDPAQPQHF
TGTGCCAGCAGCCTAGACCCTGCTCAGCCCCAGCATTTT
>TRBV12-3/TRBV12-4|NA|NA|TRBJ2-4
CASSLQGNIQYF
TGTGCCAGCAGTTTACAGGGGAACATTCAGTACTTC
>TRBV2|NA|NA|TRBJ1-2
CASSGTVHGYTF
TGTGCCAGCAGTGGTACCGTGCATGGCTACACCTTC
>TRBV6-6|NA|NA|TRBJ1-3
CASSYPSGNTIYF
TGTGCCAGCAGTTACCCCTCTGGAAACACCATATATTTT
>TRBV30|NA|NA|TRBJ1-4
CAWSVGRGEKLFF
TGTGCCTGGAGTGTGGGAAGGGGTGAAAAACTGTTTTTT
>TRBV10-3|NA|NA|TRBJ2-4
CAISDAGTQNIQYF
TGTGCCATCAGTGATGCAGGAACCCAAAACATTCAGTACTTC
>TRBV7-2|NA|many|TRBJ2-7
CASSFGGAGSYEQYF
TGTGCCAGCAGCTTCGGGGGTGCCGGCTCCTACGAGCAGTACTTC
>TRBV2|TRBD2|NA|TRBJ2-7
CASSESGTSGSEQYF
TGTGCCAGCAGTGAGTCCGGGACTAGCGGGAGCGAGCAGTACTTC
>TRBV7-2|NA|NA|TRBJ1-5
CASSLVGEFQPQHF
TGTGCCAGCAGCTTAGTAGGGGAGTTCCAGCCCCAGCATTTT
>TRBV7-6|NA|NA|TRBJ2-5
CASSLALNLQETQYF
TGTGCCAGCAGCTTAGCGCTCAACCTCCAAGAGACCCAGTACTTC
>TRBV18|NA|NA|TRBJ1-6
CASSLDGSSPLHF
TGTGCCAGCTCGTTGGACGGCTCTTCACCCCTCCACTTT
>TRBV7-2|TRBD2|NA|TRBJ2-5
CASRKLAGNQETQYF
TGTGCCAGCAGAAAACTAGCGGGAAACCAAGAGACCCAGTACTTC
>TRBV18|NA|NA|TRBJ1-2
CASSPPTGYGYTF
TGTGCCAGCTCACCACCCACTGGCTATGGCTACACCTTC
>TRBV27|NA|NA|TRBJ1-2
CASSSAGLANYGYTF
TGTGCCAGCAGTTCCGCGGGGTTAGCTAACTATGGCTACACCTTC
>TRBV7-3|NA|NA|TRBJ2-3
CASSLVGLTDTQYF
TGTGCCAGCAGCTTAGTCGGGCTCACAGATACGCAGTATTTT
>TRBV6-1|TRBD1|NA|TRBJ1-5
CASSEWTGVQPQHF
TGTGCCAGCAGTGAATGGACAGGGGTTCAGCCCCAGCATTTT
>TRBV25-1|NA|NA|TRBJ2-2
CASSVSVTGELFF
TGTGCCAGCAGTGTGTCAGTTACCGGGGAGCTGTTTTTT
>TRBV19|NA|NA|TRBJ1-1
CASTLGQPYTEAFF
TGTGCCAGTACTCTAGGACAGCCTTACACTGAAGCTTTCTTT
>TRBV3-1/TRBV3-2|NA|NA|TRBJ1-5
CASSQAHSNQPQHF
TGTGCCAGCAGCCAAGCCCATAGCAATCAGCCCCAGCATTTT
>TRBV28|TRBD1|NA|TRBJ1-1
CASTFQTGRGNTEAFF
TGTGCCAGCACCTTTCAGACAGGGCGGGGGAACACTGAAGCTTTCTTT
>TRBV20-1|NA|NA|TRBJ1-1
CSAGVAFF
TGCAGTGCTGGCGTGGCTTTCTTT
>TRBV4-1|TRBD1|few|TRBJ1-1
CASSQLQGKNTEAFF
TGCGCCAGCAGCCAATTACAGGGGAAAAACACTGAAGCTTTCTTT
>TRBV11-1|TRBD2|NA|TRBJ2-7
CASSLALPGGSDEQYF
TGTGCCAGCAGCTTAGCCCTCCCGGGAGGGTCTGACGAGCAGTACTTC
>TRBV5-4|TRBD1|NA|TRBJ1-1
CASRSDRKPAFF
TGTGCCAGCAGATCGGACAGGAAACCAGCTTTCTTT
>TRBV3-1/TRBV3-2|TRBD2|NA|TRBJ2-1
CASRQAGVNNEQFF
TGTGCCAGCAGACAAGCGGGAGTGAACAATGAGCAGTTCTTC
>TRBV7-2|TRBD1|NA|TRBJ2-5
CASSSNYNRGRDQTQYF
TGTGCCAGCAGCTCAAATTACAACAGGGGGCGCGATCAGACCCAGTACTTC
>TRBV7-8|NA|NA|TRBJ1-1
CASSLRVTQGRTEAFF
TGTGCCAGCAGCCTACGGGTCACACAGGGTAGGACTGAAGCTTTCTTT
>TRBV5-4|NA|NA|TRBJ2-1
CASSWLSGSSIGYNEQFF
TGTGCCAGCAGCTGGCTCTCCGGGAGTTCGATTGGCTACAATGAGCAGTTCTTC
>TRBV2|TRBD2|NA|TRBJ2-5
CASSEALLAGKETQYF
TGTGCCAGCAGTGAAGCGCTTCTAGCGGGGAAAGAGACCCAGTACTTC
>TRBV30|NA|NA|TRBJ2-7
CACRDRGYEQYF
TGTGCCTGTCGGGACCGGGGGTACGAGCAGTACTTC
>TRBV7-2|NA|NA|TRBJ2-2
CASSLLRDTGELFF
TGTGCCAGCAGCTTATTGAGGGACACCGGGGAGCTGTTTTTT